This TCR beta chain was profiled in a study of T cell clonotyping in hematopoietic cell transplantation. Comments on this clone: Its target is not known.

Study-level findings and limits: Higher Inverse Simpson Index values in graft donor and pretransplant recipient predicted broader posttransplant TCR diversity. Pathologically expanded recipient clonotypes increased progressively from day 30 to day 180 as diversity fell.

Trimming left V 4 bases short and J 7 bases short, with 15 bases between. Germline CDR1 is SGDLS and CDR2 is YYNGEE. The CDR3 is 15 amino acids. Noted time point: recipient sample about 28 days before transplant, after cytoreduction. Samples: about 28 days before transplant, then days 30, 100 and 180 after. Sequencing used immunoSEQ multiplex PCR; TCRdb keeps in-frame clones, though not all of them. The table records 15,000 to 20,000 clones, about 80% of them present only once. The sample here was peripheral blood mononuclear cells, taken before stem cell transplant. The clonotype originates from a man aged 55 to 70 with acute myeloid leukemia. Some clones in this sample may be carry-over from other donors' samples. The J gene is TRBJ1-6, the V gene TRBV9; unclear D gene. CDR3 amino acids: CASSTRTEKNSPLHF. The CDR3 DNA is TGTGCCAGCAGCACAAGGACTGAGAAAAATTCACCCCTCCACTTT.